This paragraph covers one T cell receptor beta chain sequence. This sample stems from a study of T cell responses to AZD1222 COVID-19 vaccine. The data were produced by immunoSEQ multiplex PCR, yet TCRdb's version contains in-frame clones alone and is incomplete. The table records under 40,000 clones, around three quarters of them present only once. Pooled in the analysis were second doses at about 4 or about 12 weeks. Germline V gives CDR1 LGHDT, CDR2 YNNKEL (reference sequence). V was cut by 2 bases and J by 5 bases, with 12 bases left in between. CDR3 size: 14 residues. The material was peripheral blood, obtained 28 days after the second AZD1222 dose. The sequence came from an adult who received the AZD1222 COVID-19 vaccine. The chain carries TRBV3-1 (or the pseudogene TRBV3-2) and TRBJ1-2, with D maybe TRBD1 (6 bases). The CDR3 sequence is CASSQQGRTYGYTF. DNA for the CDR3: TGTGCCAGCAGCCAACAGGGGCGGACATATGGCTACACCTTC.